The 8 T cell receptor beta chains given below trace back to one sample, sequenced in a study of beta chain features in type 1 diabetes. General study findings and limits: Among patients with Type 1 diabetes, TCRB CDR3s were moderately but significantly shorter in every one of the four CD4+ subsets.

As every portion of the isolated RNA was reverse transcribed, the sequencing read expressed TCRB transcripts. Using immunoSEQ multiplex PCR, the repertoire was profiled, and TCRdb retains in-frame clones only, with some absent. The sample carries about 260,000 clones, approximately 25% recorded once. Antigen specificity for these receptors is unknown. Sample: naive CD4+ T cells from blood. Receptors were obtained from a woman aged 25 to 39 with type 1 diabetes.

The chain combines TRBV11-2 with TRBJ2-1, with D possibly matching TRBD2 (5 bases). Germline V lookup: CDR1 SGHAT, CDR2 FQNNGV. The CDR3 sequence is 16 residues long. V was clipped by 8 bases and J by 0 bases, with 17 bases between them. CDR3 protein: CASLGLSGFSYNEQFF. CDR3 DNA sequence: TGTGCCAGCCTCGGCCTGTCGGGATTCTCCTACAATGAGCAGTTCTTC.

This chain joins TRBV14 and TRBJ1-4; no definite D call. The germline gives CDR1 SGHDN, CDR2 FVKESK. The CDR3 is 14 amino acids. Trimming stripped 2 bases from V and 1 base from J, with 5 bases between. In nucleotides, the CDR3 is TGTGCCAGCAGCCAAACTCTAACTAATGAAAAACTGTTTTTT. Protein: CASSQTLTNEKLFF.

This chain uses TRBV7-6 with TRBJ2-2, with D maybe TRBD1 (6 bases). The CDR3 sequence is 13 residues long. Germline V CDR1 and CDR2: SGHVS, FNYEAQ. Deletions cut 7 bases from V and 5 bases from J, with 11 bases between. The CDR3 here is CASKQGGTGELFF. CDR3 nucleotides: TGTGCCAGCAAACAGGGCGGAACCGGGGAGCTGTTTTTT. Complete variable domain (other parts from reference TRBV7-6 and TRBJ2-2): GAGVSQSPRYKVTKRGQDVALRCDPISGHVSLYWYRQALGQGPEFLTYFNYEAQQDKSGLPNDRFSAERPEGSISTLTIQRTEQRDSAMYRCASKQGGTGELFFGEGSRLTVL.

In this sample, this clone turned up once. The CDR3 DNA reads as TGTGCCAGCAGCCCGCAGGGGGCCTATAGCAATCAGCCCCAGCATTTT. Translated, it gives CASSPQGAYSNQPQHF. This chain links TRBV16 with TRBJ1-5; TRBD1 matches at 8 bases. From germline, CDR1 is KGHSY and CDR2 FQNENV. The CDR3 sequence is 16 residues long. The junction had 5 bases not matched to a gene; V was cut back by 4 bases and J by 0 bases.

The rearrangement uses TRBV4-1 and TRBJ1-1; D is unresolved. Germline CDR1 MGHRA, CDR2 YSYEKL. The CDR3 spans 14 residues. Trimming shortened V by 6 bases and J by 1 base, and 12 bases separated the two germline ends. The DNA for the CDR3 is TGCGCCAGCAGGCGGGTGAGGCGGAACACTGAAGCTTTCTTT. It specifies CASRRVRRNTEAFF.

The rearrangement links TRBV28 to TRBJ2-2, with 7 bases identical to TRBD2. J was trimmed by 7 bases and V by 5 bases; bases with no gene match: 16. This CDR3 is built from 17 residues. Germline CDR1 is MDHEN and CDR2 is SYDVKM. In DNA, the CDR3 is TGTGCCAGCAGTCTACCCTCAGGGCGGGAGTCGGGCGGGGAGCTGTTTTTT. Its protein is CASSLPSGRESGGELFF.

This clone was observed a few times. The gene calls are TRBV29-1 and TRBJ1-5; TRBD1 matches 9 bases. After removal of 7 bases from V and 7 bases from J, the junction contained 8 bases not matched to a gene. Germline V CDR1 and CDR2: SQVTM, ANQGSEA. CDR3 length: 13 residues. The CDR3 spells CSAGTGRKQPQHF. The CDR3 DNA reads TGCAGCGCGGGGACAGGGAGGAAGCAGCCCCAGCATTTT.

The table lists this clone with a few counts. The rearrangement uses TRBV18 and TRBJ1-1; D gene unclear. Germline CDR1 reads KGHSH; CDR2 reads LQKENI. Trimming took 3 bases from V and 0 from J, leaving 8 bases between them. The CDR3 spans 14 residues. The CDR3 loop reads CASSPGVVNTEAFF. CDR3 nucleotides: TGTGCCAGCTCACCGGGAGTAGTGAACACTGAAGCTTTCTTT. Based on the CDR3 plus reference TRBV18 and TRBJ1-1, the full variable domain is NAGVMQNPRHLVRRRGQEARLRCSPMKGHSHVYWYRQLPEEGLKFMVYLQKENIIDESGMPKERFSAEFPKEGPSILRIQQVVRGDSAAYFCASSPGVVNTEAFFGQGTRLTVV.